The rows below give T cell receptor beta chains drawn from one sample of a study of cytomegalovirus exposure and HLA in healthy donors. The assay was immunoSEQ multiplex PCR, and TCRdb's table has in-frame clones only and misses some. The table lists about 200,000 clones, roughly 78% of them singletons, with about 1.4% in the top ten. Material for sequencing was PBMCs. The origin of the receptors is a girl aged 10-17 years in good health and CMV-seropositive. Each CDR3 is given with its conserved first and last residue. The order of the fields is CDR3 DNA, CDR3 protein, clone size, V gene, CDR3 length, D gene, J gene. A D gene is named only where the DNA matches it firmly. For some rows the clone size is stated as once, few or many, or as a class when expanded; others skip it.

CDR3 DNA: TGCGCCAGCAGATCAGGGACAGGGGGTTACGGCGGGGAGCTGTTTTTT; CDR3 protein: CASRSGTGGYGGELFF; clone size: NA; V gene: TRBV10-1; CDR3 length: 16; D gene: TRBD1; J gene: TRBJ2-2
CDR3 DNA: TGTGCCAGCAGCCGGGGTCACGGGGAGCTGTTTTTT; CDR3 protein: CASSRGHGELFF; clone size: NA; V gene: TRBV7-2; CDR3 length: 12; D gene: NA; J gene: TRBJ2-2
CDR3 DNA: TGTGCCAGTAGTATAGTAACAGGGGGCCGCAACACCATATATTTT; CDR3 protein: CASSIVTGGRNTIYF; clone size: NA; V gene: TRBV19; CDR3 length: 15; D gene: TRBD1; J gene: TRBJ1-3
CDR3 DNA: TGTGCCAGCAGCTTGGGAGACAATAATTCACCCCTCCACTTT; CDR3 protein: CASSLGDNNSPLHF; clone size: NA; V gene: TRBV5-6; CDR3 length: 14; D gene: NA; J gene: TRBJ1-6
CDR3 DNA: TGTGCCAGCAGTATCTCCCACACCGGGGAGCTGTTTTTT; CDR3 protein: CASSISHTGELFF; clone size: NA; V gene: TRBV27; CDR3 length: 13; D gene: NA; J gene: TRBJ2-2
CDR3 DNA: TGTGCCAGCAGTGACCAGGCAGGGGCGCGGGCTTTCTTT; CDR3 protein: CASSDQAGARAFF; clone size: few; V gene: TRBV6-4; CDR3 length: 13; D gene: NA; J gene: TRBJ1-1
CDR3 DNA: TGTGCCAGCAGCGCAAAACAGGGAACTAATGAAAAACTGTTTTTT; CDR3 protein: CASSAKQGTNEKLFF; clone size: NA; V gene: TRBV11-2; CDR3 length: 15; D gene: NA; J gene: TRBJ1-4
CDR3 DNA: TGTGCCAGCGGGCCAGGGGGCGGCGGCTACACCTTC; CDR3 protein: CASGPGGGGYTF; clone size: NA; V gene: TRBV28; CDR3 length: 12; D gene: TRBD1; J gene: TRBJ1-2
CDR3 DNA: TGTGCCAGCAGTTACGGACTGGGTGGTGAAAAACTGTTTTTT; CDR3 protein: CASSYGLGGEKLFF; clone size: NA; V gene: TRBV6-5; CDR3 length: 14; D gene: NA; J gene: TRBJ1-4
CDR3 DNA: TGTGCCAGCAGTCTCCAGTTAGGGGTTGGCGGGGAGCTGTTTTTT; CDR3 protein: CASSLQLGVGGELFF; clone size: once; V gene: TRBV9; CDR3 length: 15; D gene: NA; J gene: TRBJ2-2
CDR3 DNA: TGTGCCAGCAGCTGGGGGACTTTCTCTGGAAACACCATATATTTT; CDR3 protein: CASSWGTFSGNTIYF; clone size: NA; V gene: TRBV5-4; CDR3 length: 15; D gene: NA; J gene: TRBJ1-3
CDR3 DNA: TGTGCCAGCAGCGGTTCTAGGGGGTCCCAGCCCCAGCATTTT; CDR3 protein: CASSGSRGSQPQHF; clone size: NA; V gene: TRBV11-3; CDR3 length: 14; D gene: NA; J gene: TRBJ1-5
CDR3 DNA: TGTGCCAGCAGCTTAGTCGGGACTAGCGGGTCCTACAATGAGCAGTTCTTC; CDR3 protein: CASSLVGTSGSYNEQFF; clone size: NA; V gene: TRBV7-2; CDR3 length: 17; D gene: TRBD2; J gene: TRBJ2-1
CDR3 DNA: TGTGCCAGCAGTCCCGACAAAGGGGACTATGGCTACACCTTC; CDR3 protein: CASSPDKGDYGYTF; clone size: NA; V gene: TRBV27; CDR3 length: 14; D gene: NA; J gene: TRBJ1-2
CDR3 DNA: TGTGCCAGCCTCGACCCTGGGGCGGGGGTTTATGGCTACACCTTC; CDR3 protein: CASLDPGAGVYGYTF; clone size: NA; V gene: TRBV6-6; CDR3 length: 15; D gene: NA; J gene: TRBJ1-2
CDR3 DNA: TGTGCCACCAGCAGAGTGATTTTCAGGAATCAGCCCCAGCATTTT; CDR3 protein: CATSRVIFRNQPQHF; clone size: NA; V gene: TRBV15; CDR3 length: 15; D gene: NA; J gene: TRBJ1-5
CDR3 DNA: TGTGCCAGCAGACAACAGGGACAGCGGACCGGGGAGCTGTTTTTT; CDR3 protein: CASRQQGQRTGELFF; clone size: few; V gene: TRBV6-5; CDR3 length: 15; D gene: TRBD1; J gene: TRBJ2-2
CDR3 DNA: TGCGCCAGCAGCCAAGAATTTCAGGATGCGTACGAGCAGTACTTC; CDR3 protein: CASSQEFQDAYEQYF; clone size: NA; V gene: TRBV4-1; CDR3 length: 15; D gene: NA; J gene: TRBJ2-7
CDR3 DNA: TGTGCCTGGCTACAGGATATGCCTATTAGCTACACCTTC; CDR3 protein: CAWLQDMPISYTF; clone size: NA; V gene: TRBV30; CDR3 length: 13; D gene: NA; J gene: TRBJ1-2
CDR3 DNA: TGTGCCAGCAGCTTCCCTAGCGGGGGGGCAAGCTCCTACAATGAGCAGTTCTTC; CDR3 protein: CASSFPSGGASSYNEQFF; clone size: NA; V gene: TRBV7-2; CDR3 length: 18; D gene: TRBD2; J gene: TRBJ2-1
CDR3 DNA: TGTGCCAGCAGCGAAGACTACCACCCGGAGACCCAGTACTTC; CDR3 protein: CASSEDYHPETQYF; clone size: NA; V gene: TRBV9; CDR3 length: 14; D gene: NA; J gene: TRBJ2-5
CDR3 DNA: TGTGCCTGGAGTGTACAGGGGGTTTATAATACTGAAGCTTTCTTT; CDR3 protein: CAWSVQGVYNTEAFF; clone size: NA; V gene: TRBV30; CDR3 length: 15; D gene: TRBD1; J gene: TRBJ1-1
CDR3 DNA: TGTGCCTGGAGTGTTTTACTAGCGTTAGATACGCAGTATTTT; CDR3 protein: CAWSVLLALDTQYF; clone size: NA; V gene: TRBV30; CDR3 length: 14; D gene: TRBD2; J gene: TRBJ2-3
CDR3 DNA: TGTGCCAGCAGTCGACAGGGTTGGGAGACCCAGTACTTC; CDR3 protein: CASSRQGWETQYF; clone size: NA; V gene: TRBV14; CDR3 length: 13; D gene: TRBD1; J gene: TRBJ2-5
CDR3 DNA: TGTGCCAGCAGTGAGGGGCAGGATAAAAACATTCAGTACTTC; CDR3 protein: CASSEGQDKNIQYF; clone size: NA; V gene: TRBV2; CDR3 length: 14; D gene: NA; J gene: TRBJ2-4
CDR3 DNA: TGTGCCAGCAACCCCCAGGAGGGCCTCAAACGCATGAACACTGAAGCTTTCTTT; CDR3 protein: CASNPQEGLKRMNTEAFF; clone size: few; V gene: TRBV25-1; CDR3 length: 18; D gene: NA; J gene: TRBJ1-1
CDR3 DNA: TGTGCTAGTGACCCACAGGGATTCTCTGAAGCTTTCTTT; CDR3 protein: CASDPQGFSEAFF; clone size: NA; V gene: TRBV12-5; CDR3 length: 13; D gene: NA; J gene: TRBJ1-1
CDR3 DNA: TGCGCCAGCAGCTTGGGGGACTTGGGAAACACCATATATTTT; CDR3 protein: CASSLGDLGNTIYF; clone size: few; V gene: TRBV5-1; CDR3 length: 14; D gene: NA; J gene: TRBJ1-3